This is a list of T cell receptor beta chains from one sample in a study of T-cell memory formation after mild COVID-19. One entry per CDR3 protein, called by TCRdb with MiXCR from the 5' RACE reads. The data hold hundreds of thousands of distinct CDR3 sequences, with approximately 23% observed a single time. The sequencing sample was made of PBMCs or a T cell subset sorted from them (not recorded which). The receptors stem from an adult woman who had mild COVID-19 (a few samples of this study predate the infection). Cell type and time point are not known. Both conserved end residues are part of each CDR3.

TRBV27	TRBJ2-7	CASSTTGYEQYF
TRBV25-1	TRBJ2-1	CASSEWDGGDEQFF
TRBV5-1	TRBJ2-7	CASSSTSPSSYEQYF
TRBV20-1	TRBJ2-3	CSAAINPGLAAIDTQYF
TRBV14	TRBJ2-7	CASSKTGSAPTYEQYF
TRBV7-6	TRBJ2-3	CASSLEEAGFTDTQYF
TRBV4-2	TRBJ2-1	CASSQEWLAGVNEQFF
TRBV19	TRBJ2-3	CASSKREISTDTQYF
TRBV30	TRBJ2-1	CAWNTGTRQFF
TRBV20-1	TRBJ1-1	CSARDIVDTEAFF
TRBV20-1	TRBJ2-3	CSAYLGSTDTQYF
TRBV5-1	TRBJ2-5	CASSKNVGETQYF
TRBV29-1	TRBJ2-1	CSVEVRETGLYNEQFF
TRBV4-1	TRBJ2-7	CASSQDDRSASYEQYF
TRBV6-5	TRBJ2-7	CASSRLQEGYEQYF
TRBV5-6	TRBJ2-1	CASSLEGTSYNEQFF
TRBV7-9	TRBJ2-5	CASSLEPESETQYF
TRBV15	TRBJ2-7	CATSRTIGTSGSYEQYF
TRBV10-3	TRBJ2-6	CAISPLRTGSGANVLTF
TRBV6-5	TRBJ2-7	CASSTPPRYEQYF
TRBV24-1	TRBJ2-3	CATSDTTAASTDTQYF
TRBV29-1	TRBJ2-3	CSVRGDLGPDTQYF
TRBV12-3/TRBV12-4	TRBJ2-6	CASSSTLGTSSSGANVLTF
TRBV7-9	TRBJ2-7	CASSYGDPYEQYF
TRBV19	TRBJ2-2	CASSTQDRLGGELFF
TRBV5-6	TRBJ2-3	CASSSRDRDTDTQYF
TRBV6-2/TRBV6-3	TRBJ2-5	CASSYSYRDRGRETQYF
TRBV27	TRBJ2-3	CASSDTGEADTQYF
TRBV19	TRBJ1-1	CASSNSPSEAFF
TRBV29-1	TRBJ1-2	CSVTTGTFYGYTF
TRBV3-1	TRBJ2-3	CASSQDSGQGEDTQYF
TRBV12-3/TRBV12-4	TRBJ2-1	CASSYLGQGVHEQFF
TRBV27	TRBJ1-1	CASNLGTEAFF
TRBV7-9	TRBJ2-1	CASTAYSYNEQFF
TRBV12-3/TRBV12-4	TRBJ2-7	CASSSRLAGRHEQYF
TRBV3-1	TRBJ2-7	CASSQIGQGGEQYF
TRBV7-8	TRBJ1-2	CASSGRDRGDYGYTF
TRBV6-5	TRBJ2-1	CASSQGQGVYNEQFF
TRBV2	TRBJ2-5	CASRHTGGQETQYF
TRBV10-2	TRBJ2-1	CASSESTLAGEGTTVEQFF
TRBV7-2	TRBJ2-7	CASSRYGGTYEQYF
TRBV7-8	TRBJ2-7	CASSPLTGPGGEQYF
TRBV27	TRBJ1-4	CASTSVGAYDGEKLFF
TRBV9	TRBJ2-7	CASSPLAARTYEQYF
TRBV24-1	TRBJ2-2	CATRDLGTGELFF
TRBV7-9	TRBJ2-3	CAILLTPGPEYTQYF
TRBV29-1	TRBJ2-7	CSVETGSGEQYF
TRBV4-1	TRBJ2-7	CASSPTSGELWEQYF
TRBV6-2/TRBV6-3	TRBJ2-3	CASSYSLRTLGDTQYF
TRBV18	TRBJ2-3	CASSPQAQPTDTQYF
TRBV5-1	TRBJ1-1	CASRGQEGNTEAFF